This T cell receptor beta chain was captured by sequencing in a study of sequential checkpoint blockade in melanoma. At the level of the study: First-line arms were nivolumab then ipilimumab, or the reverse, randomized 1:1.

Sequenced by immunoSEQ multiplex PCR; TCRdb stores in-frame clones only, minus some. The sample lists tens of thousands of clones, approximately 71% occurring once. The CDR3 has 14 residues. Germline V gene sequence: CDR1 SGDLS, CDR2 YYNGEE. V was shortened by 0 bases and J by 3 bases, with 9 bases between the two germline ends. Described treatment: randomized to nivolumab then ipilimumab (arm A) or the reverse (arm B). DNA-damaging chemotherapy had not been given to any patient beforehand. Live CD3+CD8+ CD19− CD56− cells were sorted from PBMCs. This clonotype was obtained from a human donor with melanoma. V gene TRBV9 combines with J gene TRBJ1-1; tentatively, D is TRBD1 (6 bases). The sequencing used CD8+ T cells sorted from blood (inferred from file names), collected from a patient given nivolumab and ipilimumab in sequence. The CDR3 protein is CASSVDRADTEAFF. The CDR3 nucleotides are TGTGCCAGCAGCGTAGACAGGGCAGACACTGAAGCTTTCTTT.